A single sample gave rise to the 10 T cell receptor beta chains below, sequenced in a study of blood T cell repertoires in COVID-19. Sequencing used immunoSEQ multiplex PCR; TCRdb keeps in-frame clones, though not all of them. The table includes 70,000 to 90,000 clones, 65% to 85% detected once. Sequencing input: peripheral blood. Receptors originate from a man between 65 and 80 years old with acute or convalescent COVID-19.

The chain links TRBV27 to TRBJ1-2; no reliable D call. This CDR3 contains 13 residues. In germline, CDR1 is MNHEY, CDR2 SMNVEV (reference sequence). V was clipped by 2 bases and J by 2 bases, with 6 bases between them. CDR3 protein: CASSLNGNYGYTF. The CDR3 DNA reads TGTGCCAGCAGTTTAAACGGGAACTATGGCTACACCTTC.

The CDR3 DNA is TGTGCCAGCAGTTCCCCGGGGAGGGCCCATGGCTACACCTTC. Protein product: CASSSPGRAHGYTF. This sequence joins TRBV6-5 and TRBJ1-2; no firm D call. Germline lookup yields CDR1 MNHEY and CDR2 SVGAGI. Trimming left V 4 bases short and J 6 bases short, with 15 bases between. CDR3 length: 14 amino acids.

J is TRBJ1-2 and V is TRBV10-3; 9 bases align to TRBD1. The V and J ends lost 3 bases and 8 bases, in that order; junction bases with no gene match: 10. Looked up from germline, CDR1 is ENHRY and CDR2 is SYGVKD. This CDR3 is built from 15 residues. The DNA for the CDR3 is TGTGCCATCAGTGACTCTGGACAGGGGACGGGAGGCTACACCTTC. Residues: CAISDSGQGTGGYTF.

This clone turned up a few times. CDR3 loop: CAISESEGDGQYF. The CDR3 DNA sequence: TGTGCCATCAGTGAGTCGGAGGGAGATGGGCAGTACTTC. The chain joins TRBV10-3 to TRBJ2-5; tentative D call: TRBD2 (6 bases). The germline V and J ends were trimmed by 0 bases and 11 bases, with 13 bases remaining between them. Germline CDR1 reads ENHRY; CDR2 reads SYGVKD. The CDR3 has 13 amino acids.

The gene calls are TRBV3-1 (or the pseudogene TRBV3-2) and TRBJ2-7, with D maybe TRBD2 (6 bases). The length of the CDR3 is 14 residues. Germline CDR1 is LGHDT and CDR2 is YNNKEL (reference sequence). Trimming left V 4 bases short and J 7 bases short, with 17 bases between. The CDR3, as DNA: TGTGCCAGCAGCCTACGGGACTCAAAGGGGGAGCAGTACTTC. It yields the protein CASSLRDSKGEQYF.

The chain links TRBV6-5 to TRBJ1-3; D possibly corresponds to TRBD1 (5 bases). Germline V gene data show CDR1 as MNHEY and CDR2 as SVGAGI. V lost 7 bases, J lost 4 bases, and 11 bases lay in between. There are 13 residues in the CDR3. CDR3 protein: CASTWGSGNTIYF. CDR3 nucleotides: TGTGCCAGCACGTGGGGCTCAGGAAACACCATATATTTT.

This clone is a singleton in its sample. The gene calls are TRBV6-5 and TRBJ2-1; TRBD2 matches 7 bases. Germline CDR1 and CDR2: MNHEY and SVGAGI. This CDR3 has 11 residues. Germline trimming cut 8 bases from V and 6 bases from J; bases unmatched to any gene: 1. Written as DNA, the CDR3 is TGTGCCAGCGGGGGGGTCAATGAGCAGTTCTTC. Protein sequence: CASGGVNEQFF.

This chain uses TRBV20-1 with TRBJ1-4, with 8 bases aligning to TRBD1. With V trimmed by 3 bases and J by 8 bases, 8 bases remained unmatched. The germline V gene has CDR1 DFQATT and CDR2 SNEGSKA (reference sequence). This CDR3 comprises 14 residues. In nucleotides, the CDR3 is TGCAGTGCTAGTGATCCAGGGGGCGTAGAAAAACTGTTTTTT. Residues: CSASDPGGVEKLFF.

The chain recombines TRBV5-1 with TRBJ1-2, with D possibly TRBD1 on 5 matching bases. V was clipped by 4 bases and J by 0 bases, with 10 bases between them. The V gene's germline CDR1 is SGHRS and CDR2 YFSETQ. This CDR3 has 14 residues. This CDR3 is CASSQGTSNYGYTF. The DNA of the CDR3 is TGCGCCAGCAGCCAGGGCACTTCTAACTATGGCTACACCTTC.

This clone was observed a handful of times. The chain employs TRBV14 and TRBJ1-2, with 8 nucleotides matching TRBD1. The CDR3 extends over 13 amino acids. V lost 4 bases, J lost 4 bases, and 2 bases stayed unmatched. The germline V gene has CDR1 SGHDN and CDR2 FVKESK. CDR3 region: CASSLDRGYGYTF. CDR3 bases: TGTGCCAGCAGCCTAGACAGGGGCTATGGCTACACCTTC.